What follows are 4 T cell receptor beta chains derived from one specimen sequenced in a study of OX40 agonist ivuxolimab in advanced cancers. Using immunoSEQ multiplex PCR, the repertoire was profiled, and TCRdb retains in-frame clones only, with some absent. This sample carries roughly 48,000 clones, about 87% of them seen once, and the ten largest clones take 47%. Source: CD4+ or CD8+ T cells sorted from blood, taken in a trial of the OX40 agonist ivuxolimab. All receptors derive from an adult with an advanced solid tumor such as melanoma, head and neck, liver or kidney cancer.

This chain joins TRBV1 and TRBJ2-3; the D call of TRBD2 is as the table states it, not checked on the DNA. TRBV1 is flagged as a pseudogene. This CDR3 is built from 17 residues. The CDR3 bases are TGCACCAGCAGCCCTGTTTTACGGGGGGATCCCTTAGATACGCAGTATTTT. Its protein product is CTSSPVLRGDPLDTQYF.

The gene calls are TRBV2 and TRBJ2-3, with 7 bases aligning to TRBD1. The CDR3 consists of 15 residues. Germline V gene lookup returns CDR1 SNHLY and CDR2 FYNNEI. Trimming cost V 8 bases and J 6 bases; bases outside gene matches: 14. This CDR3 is CASSTGQGRRDTQYF. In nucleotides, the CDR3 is TGTGCCAGCTCGACAGGGCAAGGGAGAAGGGATACGCAGTATTTT.

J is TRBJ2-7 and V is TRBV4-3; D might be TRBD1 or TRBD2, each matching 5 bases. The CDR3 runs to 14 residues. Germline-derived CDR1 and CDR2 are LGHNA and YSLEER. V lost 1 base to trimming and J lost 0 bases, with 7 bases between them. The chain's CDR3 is CASSQGDGSYEQYF. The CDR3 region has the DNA TGCGCCAGCAGCCAAGGGGACGGCTCCTACGAGCAGTACTTC.

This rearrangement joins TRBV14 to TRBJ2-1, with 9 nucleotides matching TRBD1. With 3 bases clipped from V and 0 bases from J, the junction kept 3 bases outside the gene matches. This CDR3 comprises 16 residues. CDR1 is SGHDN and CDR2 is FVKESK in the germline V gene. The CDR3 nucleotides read TGTGCCAGCAGCCATGAACAGGGGGCCTCCTACAATGAGCAGTTCTTC. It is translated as CASSHEQGASYNEQFF.